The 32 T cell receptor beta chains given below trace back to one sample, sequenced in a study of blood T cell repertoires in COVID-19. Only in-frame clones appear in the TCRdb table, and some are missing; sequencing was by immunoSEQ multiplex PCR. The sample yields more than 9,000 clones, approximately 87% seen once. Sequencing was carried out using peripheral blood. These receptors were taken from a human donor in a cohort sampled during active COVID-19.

The chain's CDR3 is CASSPRVSTDTQYF. Written as DNA, the CDR3 is TGTGCCAGCAGCCCCAGGGTTAGCACAGATACGCAGTATTTT. The chain joins TRBV5-5 to TRBJ2-3; possible D gene TRBD1, 5 bases. CDR1 is SGHKS and CDR2 is YYEKEE in the germline V gene (reference sequence). With 4 bases removed from V and 0 bases from J, the gap between germline ends came to 9 bases. The CDR3 spans 14 residues. The complete variable domain, with remaining parts taken from reference TRBV5-5 and TRBJ2-3, reads DAGVTQSPTHLIKTRGQQVTLRCSPISGHKSVSWYQQVLGQGPQFIFQYYEKEERGRGNFPDRFSARQFPNYSSELNVNALLLGDSALYLCASSPRVSTDTQYFGPGTRLTVL.

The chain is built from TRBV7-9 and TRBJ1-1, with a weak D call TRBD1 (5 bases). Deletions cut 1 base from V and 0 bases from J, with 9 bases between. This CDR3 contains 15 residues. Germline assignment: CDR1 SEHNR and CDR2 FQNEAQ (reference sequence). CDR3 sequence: CASSLGGKMNTEAFF. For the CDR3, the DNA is TGTGCCAGCAGCTTAGGGGGCAAAATGAACACTGAAGCTTTCTTT.

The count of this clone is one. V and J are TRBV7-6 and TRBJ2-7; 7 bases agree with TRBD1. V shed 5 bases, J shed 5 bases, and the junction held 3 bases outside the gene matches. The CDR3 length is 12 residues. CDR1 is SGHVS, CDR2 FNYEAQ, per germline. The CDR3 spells CASSTGVNEQYF. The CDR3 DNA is TGTGCCAGCAGCACAGGGGTGAACGAGCAGTACTTC.

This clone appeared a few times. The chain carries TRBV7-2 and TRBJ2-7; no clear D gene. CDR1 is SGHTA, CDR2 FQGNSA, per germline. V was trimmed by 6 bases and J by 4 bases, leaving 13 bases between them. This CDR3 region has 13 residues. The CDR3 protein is CASRLQNSYEQYF. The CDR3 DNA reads TGTGCCAGCAGGTTGCAGAATTCTTACGAGCAGTACTTC. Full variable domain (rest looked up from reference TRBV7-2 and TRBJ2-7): GAGVSQSPSNKVTEKGKDVELRCDPISGHTALYWYRQSLGQGLEFLIYFQGNSAPDKSGLPSDRFSAERTGGSVSTLTIQRTQQEDSAVYLCASRLQNSYEQYFGPGTRLTVT.

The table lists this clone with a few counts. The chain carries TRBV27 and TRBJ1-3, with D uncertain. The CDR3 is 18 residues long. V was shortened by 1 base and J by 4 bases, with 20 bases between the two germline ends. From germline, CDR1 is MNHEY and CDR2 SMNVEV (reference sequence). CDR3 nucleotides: TGTGCCAGCAGTTTATTGGGAGCAGGCCCGTTTGGAGGAAACACCATATATTTT. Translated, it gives CASSLLGAGPFGGNTIYF.

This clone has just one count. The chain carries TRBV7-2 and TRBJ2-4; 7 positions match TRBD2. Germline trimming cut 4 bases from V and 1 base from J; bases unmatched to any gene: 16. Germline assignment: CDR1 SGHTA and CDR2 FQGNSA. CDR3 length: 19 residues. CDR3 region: CASSSTYIGRASAKNIQYF. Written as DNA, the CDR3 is TGTGCCAGCAGCTCAACTTATATTGGGAGGGCCTCGGCCAAAAACATTCAGTACTTC. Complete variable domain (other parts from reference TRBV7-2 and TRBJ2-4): GAGVSQSPSNKVTEKGKDVELRCDPISGHTALYWYRQSLGQGLEFLIYFQGNSAPDKSGLPSDRFSAERTGGSVSTLTIQRTQQEDSAVYLCASSSTYIGRASAKNIQYFGAGTRLSVL.

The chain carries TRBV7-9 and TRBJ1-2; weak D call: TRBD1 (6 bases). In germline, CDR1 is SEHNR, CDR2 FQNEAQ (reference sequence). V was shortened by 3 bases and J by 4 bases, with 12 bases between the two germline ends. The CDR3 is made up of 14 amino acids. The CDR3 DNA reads TGTGCCAGCAGCTTGGACAGAACATTCTATGGCTACACCTTC. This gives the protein CASSLDRTFYGYTF.

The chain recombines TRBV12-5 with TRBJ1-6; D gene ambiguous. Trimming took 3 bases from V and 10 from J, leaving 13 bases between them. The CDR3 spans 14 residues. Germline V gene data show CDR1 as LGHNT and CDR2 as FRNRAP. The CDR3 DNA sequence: TGTGCTAGTGGTTTAGAGAGTCATCGATCACCCCTCCACTTT. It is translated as CASGLESHRSPLHF.

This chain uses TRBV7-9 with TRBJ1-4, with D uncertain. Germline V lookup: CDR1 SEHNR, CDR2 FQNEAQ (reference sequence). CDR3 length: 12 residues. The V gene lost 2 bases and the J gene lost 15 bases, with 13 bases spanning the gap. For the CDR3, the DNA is TGTGCCAGCAGCTTATTCCCCGGCCGGGTGTTTTTT. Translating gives CASSLFPGRVFF.

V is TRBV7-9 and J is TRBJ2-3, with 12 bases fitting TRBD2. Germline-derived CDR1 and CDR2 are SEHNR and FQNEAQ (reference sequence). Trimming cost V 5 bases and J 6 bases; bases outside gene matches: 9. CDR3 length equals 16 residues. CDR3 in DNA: TGTGCCAGCAGCCCCCTCGGGACTAGCGGGCGGGATACGCAGTATTTT. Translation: CASSPLGTSGRDTQYF.

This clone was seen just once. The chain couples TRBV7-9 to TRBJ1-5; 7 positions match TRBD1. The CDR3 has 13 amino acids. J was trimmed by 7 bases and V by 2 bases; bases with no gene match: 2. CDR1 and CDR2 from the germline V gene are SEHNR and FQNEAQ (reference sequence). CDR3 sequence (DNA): TGTGCCAGCAGCTTACAGGGGGGCCAGCCCCAGCATTTT. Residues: CASSLQGGQPQHF.

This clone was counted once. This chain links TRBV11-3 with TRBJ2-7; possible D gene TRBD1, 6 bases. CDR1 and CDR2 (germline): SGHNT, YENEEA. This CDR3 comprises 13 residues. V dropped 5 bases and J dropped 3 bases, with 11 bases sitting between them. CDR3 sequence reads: CASSKDRFYEQYF. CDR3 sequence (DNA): TGTGCCAGCAGCAAGGACAGATTCTACGAGCAGTACTTC.

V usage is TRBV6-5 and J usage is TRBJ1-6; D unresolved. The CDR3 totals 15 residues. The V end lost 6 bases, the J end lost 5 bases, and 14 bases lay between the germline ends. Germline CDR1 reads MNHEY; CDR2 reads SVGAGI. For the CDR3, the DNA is TGTGCCAGCAGGCCTTCCCGCCGGGATAATTCACCCCTCCACTTT. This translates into CASRPSRRDNSPLHF.

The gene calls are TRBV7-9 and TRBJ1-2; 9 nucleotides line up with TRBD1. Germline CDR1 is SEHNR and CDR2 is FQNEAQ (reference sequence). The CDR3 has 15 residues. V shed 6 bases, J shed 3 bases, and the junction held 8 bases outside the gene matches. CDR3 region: CASSLDTGGDYGYTF. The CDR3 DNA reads TGTGCCAGCAGTCTGGATACAGGGGGCGACTATGGCTACACCTTC.

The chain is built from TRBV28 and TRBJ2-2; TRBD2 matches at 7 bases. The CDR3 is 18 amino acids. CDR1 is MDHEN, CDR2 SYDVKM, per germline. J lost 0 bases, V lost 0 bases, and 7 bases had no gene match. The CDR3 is CASSLWASGLTNTGELFF. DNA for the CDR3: TGTGCCAGCAGTTTATGGGCTAGCGGCCTGACGAACACCGGGGAGCTGTTTTTT.

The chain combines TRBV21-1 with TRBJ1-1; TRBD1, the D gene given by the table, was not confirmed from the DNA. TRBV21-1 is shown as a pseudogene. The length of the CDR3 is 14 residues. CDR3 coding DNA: TGTGCCAGCTTCCCTCGGGACAGGGACACTGAAGCTTTCTTT. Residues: CASFPRDRDTEAFF.

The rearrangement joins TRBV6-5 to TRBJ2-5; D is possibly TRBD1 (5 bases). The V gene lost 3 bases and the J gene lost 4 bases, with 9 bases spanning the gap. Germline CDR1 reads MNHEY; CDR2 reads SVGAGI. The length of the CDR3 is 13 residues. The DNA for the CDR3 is TGTGCCAGCAGTTATCAGGGTGGAGAGACCCAGTACTTC. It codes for CASSYQGGETQYF.

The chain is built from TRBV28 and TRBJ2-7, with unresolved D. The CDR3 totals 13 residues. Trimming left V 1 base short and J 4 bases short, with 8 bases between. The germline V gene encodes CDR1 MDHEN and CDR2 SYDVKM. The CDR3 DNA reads TGTGCCAGCAGTTTATTCCTAGAATACGAGCAGTACTTC. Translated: CASSLFLEYEQYF.

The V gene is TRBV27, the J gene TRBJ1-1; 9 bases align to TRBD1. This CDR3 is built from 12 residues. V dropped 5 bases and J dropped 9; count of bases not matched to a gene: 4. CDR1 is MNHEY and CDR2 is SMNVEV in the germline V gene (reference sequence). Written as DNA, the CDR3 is TGTGCCAGCAGTCTTGGACAGGGGCAAGCTTTCTTT. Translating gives CASSLGQGQAFF.

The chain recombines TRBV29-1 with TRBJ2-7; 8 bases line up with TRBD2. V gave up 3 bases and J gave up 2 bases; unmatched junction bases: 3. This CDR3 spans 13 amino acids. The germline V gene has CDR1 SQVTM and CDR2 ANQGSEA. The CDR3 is CSVDGAGAYEQYF. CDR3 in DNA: TGCAGCGTTGACGGAGCGGGAGCCTACGAGCAGTACTTC.

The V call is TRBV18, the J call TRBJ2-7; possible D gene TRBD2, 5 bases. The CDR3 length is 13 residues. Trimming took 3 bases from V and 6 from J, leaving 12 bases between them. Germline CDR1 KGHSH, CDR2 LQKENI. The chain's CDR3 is CASSPLVEGEQYF. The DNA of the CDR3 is TGTGCCAGCTCACCCCTCGTTGAGGGCGAGCAGTACTTC.

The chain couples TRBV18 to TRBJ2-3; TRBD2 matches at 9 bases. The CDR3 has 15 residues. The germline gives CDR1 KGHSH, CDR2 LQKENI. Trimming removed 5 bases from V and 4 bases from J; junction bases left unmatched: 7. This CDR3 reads CASSLLAGEPDTQYF. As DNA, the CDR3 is TGTGCCAGCTCATTATTAGCGGGGGAGCCAGATACGCAGTATTTT.

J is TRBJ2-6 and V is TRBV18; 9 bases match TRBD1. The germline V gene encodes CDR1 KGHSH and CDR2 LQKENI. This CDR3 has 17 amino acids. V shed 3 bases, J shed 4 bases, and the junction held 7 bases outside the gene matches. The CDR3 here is CASSPGTGSGGANVLTF. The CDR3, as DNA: TGTGCCAGCTCACCCGGGACAGGGAGCGGCGGGGCCAACGTCCTGACTTTC.

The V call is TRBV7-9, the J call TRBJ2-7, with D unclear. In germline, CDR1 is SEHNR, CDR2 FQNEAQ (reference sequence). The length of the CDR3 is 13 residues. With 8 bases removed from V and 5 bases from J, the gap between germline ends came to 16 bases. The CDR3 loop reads CASGKPGIHEQYF. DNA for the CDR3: TGTGCCAGCGGCAAACCAGGAATCCACGAGCAGTACTTC.

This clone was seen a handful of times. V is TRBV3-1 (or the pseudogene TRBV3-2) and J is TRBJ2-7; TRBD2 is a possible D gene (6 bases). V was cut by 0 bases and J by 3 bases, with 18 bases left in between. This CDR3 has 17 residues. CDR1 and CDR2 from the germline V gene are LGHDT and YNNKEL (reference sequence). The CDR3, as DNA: TGTGCCAGCAGCCAAGATCGAACGGGGGAAACATACTACGAGCAGTACTTC. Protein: CASSQDRTGETYYEQYF.

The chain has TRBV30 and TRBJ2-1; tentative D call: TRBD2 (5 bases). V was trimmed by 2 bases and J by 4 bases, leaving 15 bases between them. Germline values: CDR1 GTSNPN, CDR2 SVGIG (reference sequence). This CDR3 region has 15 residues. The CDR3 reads CAWSKTRTGYNEQFF. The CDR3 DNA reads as TGTGCCTGGAGTAAAACCCGGACGGGGTACAATGAGCAGTTCTTC.

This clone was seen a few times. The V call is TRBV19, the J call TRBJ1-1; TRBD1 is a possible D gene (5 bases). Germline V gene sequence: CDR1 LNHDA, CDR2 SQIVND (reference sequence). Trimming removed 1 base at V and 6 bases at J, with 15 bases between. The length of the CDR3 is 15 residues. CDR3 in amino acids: CASSIVKGGDAEAFF. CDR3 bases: TGTGCCAGTAGTATAGTAAAAGGAGGGGACGCTGAAGCTTTCTTT. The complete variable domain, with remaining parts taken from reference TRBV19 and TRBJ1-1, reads DGGITQSPKYLFRKEGQNVTLSCEQNLNHDAMYWYRQDPGQGLRLIYYSQIVNDFQKGDIAEGYSVSREKKESFPLTVTSAQKNPTAFYLCASSIVKGGDAEAFFGQGTRLTVV.

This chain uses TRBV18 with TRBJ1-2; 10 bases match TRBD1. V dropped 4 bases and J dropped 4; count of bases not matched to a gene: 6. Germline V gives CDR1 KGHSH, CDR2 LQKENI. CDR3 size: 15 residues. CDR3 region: CASSQGQGEVYGYTF. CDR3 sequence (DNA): TGTGCCAGCTCACAAGGACAGGGGGAGGTCTATGGCTACACCTTC.

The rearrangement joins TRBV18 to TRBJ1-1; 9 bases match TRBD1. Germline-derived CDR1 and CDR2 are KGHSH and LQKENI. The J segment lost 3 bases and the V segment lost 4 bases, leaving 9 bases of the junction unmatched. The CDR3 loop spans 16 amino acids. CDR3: CASSRLGQGGHTEAFF. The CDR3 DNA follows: TGTGCCAGCTCACGCCTGGGACAGGGAGGTCACACTGAAGCTTTCTTT.

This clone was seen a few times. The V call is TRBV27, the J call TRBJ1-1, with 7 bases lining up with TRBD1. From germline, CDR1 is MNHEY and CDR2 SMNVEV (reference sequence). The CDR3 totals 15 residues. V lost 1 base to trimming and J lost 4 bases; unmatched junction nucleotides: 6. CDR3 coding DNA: TGTGCCAGCAGTTTATACAGGGGCACTGGCACTGAAGCTTTCTTT. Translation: CASSLYRGTGTEAFF.

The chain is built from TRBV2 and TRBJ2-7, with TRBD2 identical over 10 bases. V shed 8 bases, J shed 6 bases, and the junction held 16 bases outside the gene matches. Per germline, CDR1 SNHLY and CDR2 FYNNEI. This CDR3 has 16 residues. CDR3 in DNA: TGTGCCAGCGATAGGGTGTCTAGCGGGAGAAAGTCCGAGCAGTACTTC. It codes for CASDRVSSGRKSEQYF. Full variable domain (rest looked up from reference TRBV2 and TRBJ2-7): EPEVTQTPSHQVTQMGQEVILRCVPISNHLYFYWYRQILGQKVEFLVSFYNNEISEKSEIFDDQFSVERPDGSNFTLKIRSTKLEDSAMYFCASDRVSSGRKSEQYFGPGTRLTVT.

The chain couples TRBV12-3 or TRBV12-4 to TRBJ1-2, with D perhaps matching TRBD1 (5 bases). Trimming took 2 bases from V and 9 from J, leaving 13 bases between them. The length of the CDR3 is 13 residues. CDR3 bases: TGTGCCAGCAGTTTAACGGGGGGAGGGAGCTACACCTTC. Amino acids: CASSLTGGGSYTF.